This T cell receptor beta chain stems from a study of identical twins. cDNA carried unique molecular identifiers, and a universal primer site was added by template switching. TCRdb itself ran the 5' RACE reads through MiXCR, one entry per CDR3 protein. The sample consists of 470,000 or so distinct CDR3 sequences, approximately 24% of them appearing once. The table lists this clonotype with a few counts. This sample was also put to use in a study of T cells expressing NK-cell markers. That source reports: CD3+CD56+NKG2C+, CD3+CD56+NKG2C- and CD3+CD56-NKG2C+ T cells, once sorted, supplied the TCR beta repertoires. Roughly 6 of the donors carried dominant NKG2C+ clonotypes that took up about 1.0-8% of their CD8+ T cells.

Sequencing was done on a sample of CD4+ T cells sorted from blood. This TCR was sampled from a woman aged 18 to 35 in good health.

CDR3: CASSDRREKVTDTQYF. The CDR3 DNA follows: TGCGCCAGCAGTGATCGGCGGGAGAAAGTCACAGATACGCAGTATTTT. V gene TRBV10-2 combines with J gene TRBJ2-3, with TRBD2 identical over 7 bases. Germline loops: CDR1 WSHSY, CDR2 SAAADI. CDR3 length: 16 amino acids. V trimming: 3 bases; J trimming: 2 bases; junction bases outside the gene matches: 8.